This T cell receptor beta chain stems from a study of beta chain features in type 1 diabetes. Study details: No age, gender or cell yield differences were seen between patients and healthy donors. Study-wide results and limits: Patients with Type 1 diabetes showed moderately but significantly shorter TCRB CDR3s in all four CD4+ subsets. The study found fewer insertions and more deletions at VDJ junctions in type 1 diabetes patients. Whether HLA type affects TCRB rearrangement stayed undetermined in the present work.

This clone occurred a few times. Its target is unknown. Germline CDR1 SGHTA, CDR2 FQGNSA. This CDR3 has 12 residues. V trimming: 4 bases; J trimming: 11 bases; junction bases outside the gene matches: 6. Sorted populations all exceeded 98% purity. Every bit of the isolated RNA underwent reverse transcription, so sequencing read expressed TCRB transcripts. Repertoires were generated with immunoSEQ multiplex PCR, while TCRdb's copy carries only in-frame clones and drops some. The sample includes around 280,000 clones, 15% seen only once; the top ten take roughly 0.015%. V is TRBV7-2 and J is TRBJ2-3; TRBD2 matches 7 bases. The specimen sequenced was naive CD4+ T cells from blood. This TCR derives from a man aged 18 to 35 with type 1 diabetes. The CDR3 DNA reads TGTGCCAGCAGCTCCCAGCGGGGATTGCAGTATTTT. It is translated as CASSSQRGLQYF.